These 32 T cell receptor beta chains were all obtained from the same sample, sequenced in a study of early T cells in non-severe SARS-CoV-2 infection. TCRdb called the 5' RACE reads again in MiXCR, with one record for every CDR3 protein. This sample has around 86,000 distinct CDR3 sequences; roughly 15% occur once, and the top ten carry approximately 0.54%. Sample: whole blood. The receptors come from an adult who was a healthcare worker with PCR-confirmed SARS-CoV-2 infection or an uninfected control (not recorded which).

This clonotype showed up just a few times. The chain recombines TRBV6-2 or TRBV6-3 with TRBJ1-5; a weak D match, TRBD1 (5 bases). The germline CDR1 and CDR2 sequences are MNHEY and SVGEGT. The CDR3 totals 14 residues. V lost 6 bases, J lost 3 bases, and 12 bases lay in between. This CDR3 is CASSPQGINQPQHF. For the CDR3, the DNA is TGTGCCAGCAGCCCCCAGGGTATCAATCAGCCCCAGCATTTT.

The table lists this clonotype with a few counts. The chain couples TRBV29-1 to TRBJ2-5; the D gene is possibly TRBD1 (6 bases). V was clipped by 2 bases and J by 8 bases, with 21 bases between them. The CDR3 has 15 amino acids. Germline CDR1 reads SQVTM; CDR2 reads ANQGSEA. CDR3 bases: TGCAGCGTTGAAAGGGACACCGCCAAAAGGGGAACCCAGTACTTC. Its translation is CSVERDTAKRGTQYF.

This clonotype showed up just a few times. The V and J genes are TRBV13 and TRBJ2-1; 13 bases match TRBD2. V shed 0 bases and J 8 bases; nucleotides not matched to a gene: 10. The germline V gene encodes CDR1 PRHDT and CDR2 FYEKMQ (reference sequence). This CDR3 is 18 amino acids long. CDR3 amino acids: CASSLGRTSGGNKDEQFF. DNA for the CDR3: TGTGCCAGCAGCTTAGGTCGGACTAGCGGGGGCAACAAGGATGAGCAGTTCTTC.

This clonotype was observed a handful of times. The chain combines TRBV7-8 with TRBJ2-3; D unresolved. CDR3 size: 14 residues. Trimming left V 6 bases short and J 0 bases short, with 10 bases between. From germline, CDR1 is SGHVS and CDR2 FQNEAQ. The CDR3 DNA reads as TGTGCCAGCAGACCCTCCAGAAGCACAGATACGCAGTATTTT. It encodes CASRPSRSTDTQYF.

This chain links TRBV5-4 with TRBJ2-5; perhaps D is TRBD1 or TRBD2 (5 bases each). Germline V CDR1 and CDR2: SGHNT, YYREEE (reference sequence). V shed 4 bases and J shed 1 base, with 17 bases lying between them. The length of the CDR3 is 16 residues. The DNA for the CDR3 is TGTGCCAGCAGCCCGAGGGGCACAGGCAGCCAAGAGACCCAGTACTTC. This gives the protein CASSPRGTGSQETQYF.

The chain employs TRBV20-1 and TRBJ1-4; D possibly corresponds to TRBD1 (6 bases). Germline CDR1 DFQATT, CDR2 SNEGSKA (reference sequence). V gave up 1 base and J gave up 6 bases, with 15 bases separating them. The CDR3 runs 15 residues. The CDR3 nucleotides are TGCAGTGCTAGAGCGGGCAGGGGAGCTTATGAAAAACTGTTTTTT. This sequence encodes CSARAGRGAYEKLFF.

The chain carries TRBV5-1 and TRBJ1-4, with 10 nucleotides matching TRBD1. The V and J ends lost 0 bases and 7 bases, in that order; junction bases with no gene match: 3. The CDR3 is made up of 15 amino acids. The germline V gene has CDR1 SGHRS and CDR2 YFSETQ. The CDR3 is CASSLGTGGAEKLFF. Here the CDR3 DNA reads TGCGCCAGCAGCTTGGGGACAGGGGGAGCTGAAAAACTGTTTTTT.

The CDR3 coding sequence is TGCGCCAGCAGCTTGGCCGGGAGGGCCGGAGACGCTGAGTCTTTCTTT. As protein: CASSLAGRAGDAESFF. J is TRBJ1-1 and V is TRBV5-1; no clear D. CDR1 and CDR2 from the germline V gene are SGHRS and YFSETQ. This CDR3 comprises 16 residues. V was cut by 0 bases and J by 12 bases, with 24 bases left in between.

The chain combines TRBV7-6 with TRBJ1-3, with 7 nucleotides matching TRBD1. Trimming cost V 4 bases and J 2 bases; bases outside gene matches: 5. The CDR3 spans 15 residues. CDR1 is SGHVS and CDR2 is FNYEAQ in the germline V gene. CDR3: CASSSAGGTGNTIYF. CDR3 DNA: TGTGCCAGCAGCTCCGCAGGGGGTACTGGAAACACCATATATTTT. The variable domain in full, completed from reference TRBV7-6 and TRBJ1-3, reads GAGVSQSPRYKVTKRGQDVALRCDPISGHVSLYWYRQALGQGPEFLTYFNYEAQQDKSGLPNDRFSAERPEGSISTLTIQRTEQRDSAMYRCASSSAGGTGNTIYFGEGSWLTVV.

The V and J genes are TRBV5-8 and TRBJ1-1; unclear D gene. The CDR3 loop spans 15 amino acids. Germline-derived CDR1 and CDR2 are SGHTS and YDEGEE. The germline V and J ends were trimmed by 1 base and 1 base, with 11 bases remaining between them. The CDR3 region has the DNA TGTGCCAGCAGCTTGATAGTGTCGAGGAACACTGAAGCTTTCTTT. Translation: CASSLIVSRNTEAFF.

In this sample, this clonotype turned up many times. The CDR3 region has the DNA TGTGCCAGCAGTTCGACAGCGGGGGGCCCCAACATCCAGTATTTT. Protein product: CASSSTAGGPNIQYF. The genes are TRBV7-6 and TRBJ2-3; TRBD2 matches 9 bases. The CDR3 is made up of 15 amino acids. Germline V CDR1 and CDR2: SGHVS, FNYEAQ. The junction had 16 bases not matched to a gene; V was cut back by 6 bases and J by 12 bases.

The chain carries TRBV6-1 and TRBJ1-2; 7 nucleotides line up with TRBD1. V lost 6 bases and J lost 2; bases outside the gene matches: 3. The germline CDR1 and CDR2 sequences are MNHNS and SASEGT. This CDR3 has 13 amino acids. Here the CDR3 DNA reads TGTGCCAGCAGGACAGGGAACAACTATGGCTACACCTTC. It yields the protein CASRTGNNYGYTF.

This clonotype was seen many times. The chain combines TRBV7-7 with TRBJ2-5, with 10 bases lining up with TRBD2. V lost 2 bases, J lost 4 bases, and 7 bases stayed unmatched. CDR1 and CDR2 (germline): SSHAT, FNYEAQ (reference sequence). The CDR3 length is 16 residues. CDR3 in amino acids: CASSLTSGGAGETQYF. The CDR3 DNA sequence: TGTGCCAGCAGCTTAACAAGCGGGGGGGCCGGAGAGACCCAGTACTTC.

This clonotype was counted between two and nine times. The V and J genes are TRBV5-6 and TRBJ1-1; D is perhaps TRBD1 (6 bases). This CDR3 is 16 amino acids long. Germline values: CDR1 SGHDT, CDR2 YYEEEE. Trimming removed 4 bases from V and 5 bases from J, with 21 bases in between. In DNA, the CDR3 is TGTGCCAGCAGCCCGGGGCTACGGGGGGCGCGGACTGAAGCTTTCTTT. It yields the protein CASSPGLRGARTEAFF.

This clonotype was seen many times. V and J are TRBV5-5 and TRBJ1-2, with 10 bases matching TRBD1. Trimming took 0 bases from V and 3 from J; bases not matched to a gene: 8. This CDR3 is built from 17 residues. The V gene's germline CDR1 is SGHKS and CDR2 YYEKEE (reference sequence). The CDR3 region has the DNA TGTGCCAGCAGCTTGGATTTGGGACAGGGGATAGACTATGGCTACACCTTC. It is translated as CASSLDLGQGIDYGYTF.

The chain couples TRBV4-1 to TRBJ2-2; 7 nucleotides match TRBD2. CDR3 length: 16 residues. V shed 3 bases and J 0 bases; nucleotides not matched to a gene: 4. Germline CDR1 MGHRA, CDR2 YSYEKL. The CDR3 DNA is TGCGCCAGCAGCCATCGACTAGCTCCGAACACCGGGGAGCTGTTTTTT. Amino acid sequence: CASSHRLAPNTGELFF.

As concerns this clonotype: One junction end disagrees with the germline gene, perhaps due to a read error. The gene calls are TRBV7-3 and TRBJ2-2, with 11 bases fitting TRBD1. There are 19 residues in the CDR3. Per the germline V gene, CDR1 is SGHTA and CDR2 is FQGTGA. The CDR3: CASAPGGQGAPGNPGELFF. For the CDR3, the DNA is TGTGCCAGCGCCCCAGGAGGACAGGGGGCGCCGGGGAACCCCGGGGAGCTGTTTTTT.

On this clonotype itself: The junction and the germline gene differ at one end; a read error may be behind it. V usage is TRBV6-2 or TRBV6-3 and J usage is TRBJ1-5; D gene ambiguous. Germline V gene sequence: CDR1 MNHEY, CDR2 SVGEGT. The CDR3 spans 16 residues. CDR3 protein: CASSDPRTDSNQPRHF. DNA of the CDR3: TGTGCCAGCAGTGACCCCCGGACTGATAGCAATCAGCCCCGGCATTTT.

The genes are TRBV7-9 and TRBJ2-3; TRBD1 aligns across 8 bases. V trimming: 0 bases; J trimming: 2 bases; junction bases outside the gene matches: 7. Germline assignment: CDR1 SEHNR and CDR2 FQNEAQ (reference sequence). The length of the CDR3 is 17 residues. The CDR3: CASSLATGGYYTDTQYF. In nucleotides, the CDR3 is TGTGCCAGCAGCTTAGCCACAGGGGGATACTACACAGATACGCAGTATTTT.

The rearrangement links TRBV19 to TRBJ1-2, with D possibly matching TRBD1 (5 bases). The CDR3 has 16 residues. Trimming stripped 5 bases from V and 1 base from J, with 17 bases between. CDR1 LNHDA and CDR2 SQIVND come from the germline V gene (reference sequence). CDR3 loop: CASSHEPGPINYGYTF. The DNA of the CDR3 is TGTGCCAGTAGTCACGAGCCGGGACCGATTAACTATGGCTACACCTTC. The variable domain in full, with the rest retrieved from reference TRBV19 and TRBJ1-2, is DGGITQSPKYLFRKEGQNVTLSCEQNLNHDAMYWYRQDPGQGLRLIYYSQIVNDFQKGDIAEGYSVSREKKESFPLTVTSAQKNPTAFYLCASSHEPGPINYGYTFGSGTRLTVV.

The CDR3 DNA sequence: TGTGCCAGCAGTGATTTGGTACTAGCGGGGTTGAACAATGAGCAGTTCTTC. It is translated as CASSDLVLAGLNNEQFF. This chain links TRBV6-1 with TRBJ2-1, with 10 bases matching TRBD2. The germline CDR1 and CDR2 sequences are MNHNS and SASEGT. The CDR3 consists of 17 residues. The ends lost 3 bases at V and 5 bases at J; junction bases unmatched: 10.

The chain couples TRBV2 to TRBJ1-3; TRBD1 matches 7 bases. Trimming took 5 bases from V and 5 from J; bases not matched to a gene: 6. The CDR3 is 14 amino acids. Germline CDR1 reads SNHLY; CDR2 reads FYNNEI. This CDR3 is CASSRGGQRNTIYF. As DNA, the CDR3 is TGTGCCAGCAGTCGTGGGGGACAGCGAAACACCATATATTTT.

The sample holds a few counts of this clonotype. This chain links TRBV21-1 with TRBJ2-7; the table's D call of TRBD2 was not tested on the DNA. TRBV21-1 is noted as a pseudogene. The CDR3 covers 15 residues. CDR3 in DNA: TGTGCCAGCAGCAAAGTTGAGGGCAGCAACTACGAGCAGTACGTC. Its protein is CASSKVEGSNYEQYV.

The CDR3: CASSLVGVRGRNTEAFF. The CDR3 bases are TGTGCCAGCAGCTTAGTAGGAGTCAGGGGGCGGAACACTGAAGCTTTCTTT. The rearrangement joins TRBV7-9 to TRBJ1-1; 8 bases map to TRBD1. The CDR3 loop spans 17 amino acids. Germline V gene lookup returns CDR1 SEHNR and CDR2 FQNEAQ (reference sequence). The ends lost 1 base at V and 1 base at J; junction bases unmatched: 8.

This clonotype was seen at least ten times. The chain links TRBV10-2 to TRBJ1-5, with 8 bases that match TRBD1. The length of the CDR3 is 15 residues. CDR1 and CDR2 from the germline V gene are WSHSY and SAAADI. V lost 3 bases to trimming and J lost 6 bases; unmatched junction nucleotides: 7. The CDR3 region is CASSERTGMVQPQHF. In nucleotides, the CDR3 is TGCGCCAGCAGTGAAAGGACAGGGATGGTTCAGCCCCAGCATTTT.

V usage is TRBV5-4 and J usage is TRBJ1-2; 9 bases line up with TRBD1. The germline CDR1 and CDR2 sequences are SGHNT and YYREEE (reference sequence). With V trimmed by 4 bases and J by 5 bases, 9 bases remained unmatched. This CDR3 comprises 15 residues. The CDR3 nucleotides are TGTGCCAGCAGCCCAGACCGGGACAGGGTTTATGGCTACACCTTC. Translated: CASSPDRDRVYGYTF. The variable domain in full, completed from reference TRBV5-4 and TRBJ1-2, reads ETGVTQSPTHLIKTRGQQVTLRCSSQSGHNTVSWYQQALGQGPQFIFQYYREEENGRGNFPPRFSGLQFPNYSSELNVNALELDDSALYLCASSPDRDRVYGYTFGSGTRLTVV.

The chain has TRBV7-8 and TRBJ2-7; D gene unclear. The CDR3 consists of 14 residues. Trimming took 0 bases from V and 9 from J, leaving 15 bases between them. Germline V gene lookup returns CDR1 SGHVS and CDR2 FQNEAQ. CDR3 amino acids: CASSLANKGSGQYV. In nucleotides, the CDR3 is TGTGCCAGCAGCTTAGCAAATAAGGGCTCCGGGCAGTACGTC.

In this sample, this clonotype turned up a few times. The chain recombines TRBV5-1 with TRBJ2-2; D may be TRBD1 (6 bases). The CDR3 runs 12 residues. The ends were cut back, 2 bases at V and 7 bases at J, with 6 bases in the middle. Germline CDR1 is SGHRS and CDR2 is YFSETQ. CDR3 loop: CASSLQGGELFF. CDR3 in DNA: TGCGCCAGCAGCTTACAGGGCGGGGAGCTGTTTTTT.

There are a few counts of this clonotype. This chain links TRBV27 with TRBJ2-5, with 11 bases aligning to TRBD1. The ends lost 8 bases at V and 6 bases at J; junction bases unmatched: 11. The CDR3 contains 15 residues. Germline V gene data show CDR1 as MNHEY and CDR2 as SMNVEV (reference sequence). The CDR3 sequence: CASSTLGTGGQTQYF. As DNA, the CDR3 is TGTGCCAGCTCCACCTTGGGGACAGGGGGGCAGACCCAGTACTTC.

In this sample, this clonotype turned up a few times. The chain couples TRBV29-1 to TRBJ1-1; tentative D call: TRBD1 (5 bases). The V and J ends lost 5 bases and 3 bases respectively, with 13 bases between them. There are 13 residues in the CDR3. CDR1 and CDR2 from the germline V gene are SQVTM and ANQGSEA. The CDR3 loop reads CSVPGGADTEAFF. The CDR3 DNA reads TGCAGCGTTCCGGGAGGGGCTGACACTGAAGCTTTCTTT.

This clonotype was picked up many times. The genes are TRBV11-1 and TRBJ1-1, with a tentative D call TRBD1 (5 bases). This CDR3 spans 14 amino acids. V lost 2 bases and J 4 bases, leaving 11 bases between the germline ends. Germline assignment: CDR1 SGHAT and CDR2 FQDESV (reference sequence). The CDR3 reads CASSLRGTGTEAFF. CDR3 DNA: TGTGCCAGCAGCTTAAGGGGCACTGGCACTGAAGCTTTCTTT.

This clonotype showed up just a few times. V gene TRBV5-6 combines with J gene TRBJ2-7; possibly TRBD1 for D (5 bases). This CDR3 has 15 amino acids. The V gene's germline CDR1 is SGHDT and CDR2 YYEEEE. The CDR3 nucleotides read TGTGCCAGCAGCTTGTGGCAGGGTCCCCTTTCGAGCAGTGGAGTC. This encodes CASSLWQGPLSSSGV.